The rows below give T cell receptor beta chains drawn from one sample of a study of CD8+ T cells in alopecia areata. Sequenced by immunoSEQ multiplex PCR; TCRdb stores in-frame clones only, minus some. Of some 160,000 clones in the sample, 62% were seen once. Input material: CD8+ T cells sorted from blood. Source of these receptors: a human donor in good health. Both conserved end residues are part of each CDR3. The order of the fields is clone size, J gene, D gene, V gene, CDR3 protein, CDR3 DNA. A D gene is named only where the DNA matches it firmly. A clone size is listed for some rows: how often the clone was seen (once, few, many), or a class if it is expanded.

clone_size: NA
j_call: TRBJ1-5
d_call: NA
v_call: TRBV13
cdr3_aa: CASSLGWGQPQHF
cdr3_nt: TGTGCCAGCAGCTTAGGGTGGGGCCAGCCCCAGCATTTT

clone_size: NA
j_call: TRBJ1-5
d_call: TRBD1
v_call: TRBV27
cdr3_aa: CASSPRGPSNQPQHF
cdr3_nt: TGTGCCAGCAGTCCCAGGGGGCCTAGCAATCAGCCCCAGCATTTT

clone_size: NA
j_call: TRBJ2-7
d_call: NA
v_call: TRBV5-1
cdr3_aa: CASSLIGRTYDEQYF
cdr3_nt: TGCGCCAGCAGCCTTATTGGCCGTACCTACGATGAGCAGTACTTC

clone_size: NA
j_call: TRBJ1-5
d_call: NA
v_call: TRBV5-6
cdr3_aa: CASSPQGVQPQHF
cdr3_nt: TGTGCCAGCAGCCCACAGGGCGTTCAGCCCCAGCATTTT

clone_size: NA
j_call: TRBJ2-7
d_call: TRBD2
v_call: TRBV9
cdr3_aa: CASSLGLAYEQYF
cdr3_nt: TGTGCCAGCAGCCTGGGACTAGCCTACGAGCAGTACTTC

clone_size: NA
j_call: TRBJ2-5
d_call: NA
v_call: TRBV27
cdr3_aa: CASGRGSQETQYF
cdr3_nt: TGTGCCAGCGGACGGGGCAGCCAAGAGACCCAGTACTTC

clone_size: NA
j_call: TRBJ1-1
d_call: NA
v_call: TRBV7-9
cdr3_aa: CASSPSGDTEAFF
cdr3_nt: TGTGCCAGCAGCCCAAGTGGAGACACTGAAGCTTTCTTT

clone_size: few
j_call: TRBJ2-1
d_call: TRBD2
v_call: TRBV5-5
cdr3_aa: CASSGRGYNEQFF
cdr3_nt: TGTGCCAGCAGCGGGAGGGGTTACAATGAGCAGTTCTTC

clone_size: NA
j_call: TRBJ2-1
d_call: NA
v_call: TRBV29-1
cdr3_aa: CSVVWGLSSYNEQFF
cdr3_nt: TGCAGCGTTGTTTGGGGGCTCAGCTCCTACAATGAGCAGTTCTTC

clone_size: few
j_call: TRBJ1-1
d_call: NA
v_call: TRBV29-1
cdr3_aa: CSVPGRNTEAFF
cdr3_nt: TGCAGCGTTCCCGGCAGGAACACTGAAGCTTTCTTT

clone_size: few
j_call: TRBJ2-5
d_call: NA
v_call: TRBV6-4
cdr3_aa: CASTDSRETQYF
cdr3_nt: TGTGCCAGCACAGATAGCCGGGAGACCCAGTACTTC

clone_size: NA
j_call: TRBJ1-5
d_call: NA
v_call: TRBV30
cdr3_aa: CAWSEGSGNQPQHF
cdr3_nt: TGTGCCTGGAGCGAGGGCTCAGGGAATCAGCCCCAGCATTTT

clone_size: NA
j_call: TRBJ2-5
d_call: TRBD2
v_call: TRBV6-5
cdr3_aa: CASKRDPETQYF
cdr3_nt: TGTGCCAGCAAGCGGGATCCCGAGACCCAGTACTTC

clone_size: few
j_call: TRBJ1-2
d_call: NA
v_call: TRBV10-2
cdr3_aa: CASSEATYYGYTF
cdr3_nt: TGCGCCAGCAGTGAGGCGACTTACTATGGCTACACCTTC

clone_size: once
j_call: TRBJ1-3
d_call: NA
v_call: TRBV29-1
cdr3_aa: CSATADSGNTIYF
cdr3_nt: TGCAGCGCTACGGCAGACTCTGGAAACACCATATATTTT

clone_size: NA
j_call: TRBJ1-2
d_call: NA
v_call: TRBV5-6
cdr3_aa: CASSLGAGWDYGYTF
cdr3_nt: TGTGCCAGCAGCTTGGGGGCAGGTTGGGACTATGGCTACACCTTC

clone_size: NA
j_call: TRBJ2-1
d_call: NA
v_call: TRBV7-9
cdr3_aa: CASSSLGNEQFF
cdr3_nt: TGTGCCAGCAGCTCGCTAGGGAATGAGCAGTTCTTC

clone_size: NA
j_call: TRBJ2-1
d_call: TRBD2
v_call: TRBV25-1
cdr3_aa: CAAGAASNEQFF
cdr3_nt: TGTGCCGCGGGAGCCGCGAGTAATGAGCAGTTCTTC

clone_size: NA
j_call: TRBJ2-7
d_call: NA
v_call: TRBV7-9
cdr3_aa: CASSLAHSETYEQYF
cdr3_nt: TGTGCCAGCAGCTTAGCGCACTCGGAAACCTACGAGCAGTACTTC

clone_size: NA
j_call: TRBJ2-7
d_call: NA
v_call: TRBV5-6
cdr3_aa: CASSLPTYPYEQYF
cdr3_nt: TGTGCCAGCAGCTTGCCAACTTACCCCTACGAGCAGTACTTC

clone_size: NA
j_call: TRBJ2-3
d_call: TRBD2
v_call: TRBV6-1
cdr3_aa: CASSEWGGSTDTQYF
cdr3_nt: TGTGCCAGCAGTGAATGGGGAGGGAGCACAGATACGCAGTATTTT

clone_size: NA
j_call: TRBJ2-1
d_call: TRBD2
v_call: TRBV14
cdr3_aa: CASSAAGGPINEQFF
cdr3_nt: TGTGCCAGCAGCGCGGCGGGAGGGCCCATCAATGAGCAGTTCTTC

clone_size: NA
j_call: TRBJ1-2
d_call: NA
v_call: TRBV18
cdr3_aa: CASSSKTGRTNYGYTF
cdr3_nt: TGTGCCAGCTCATCAAAAACGGGGAGAACTAACTATGGCTACACCTTC

clone_size: once
j_call: TRBJ1-2
d_call: NA
v_call: TRBV6-1
cdr3_aa: CASSQGQGYTF
cdr3_nt: TGTGCCAGCTCCCAGGGCCAAGGCTACACCTTC

clone_size: once
j_call: TRBJ2-7
d_call: TRBD1
v_call: TRBV5-4
cdr3_aa: CASSLRTGDDDEQYF
cdr3_nt: TGTGCCAGCAGCTTGCGGACAGGGGACGACGACGAGCAGTACTTC

clone_size: NA
j_call: TRBJ2-7
d_call: TRBD1
v_call: TRBV7-9
cdr3_aa: CASSPKGTANEQYF
cdr3_nt: TGTGCCAGCAGCCCCAAGGGGACAGCAAACGAGCAGTACTTC

clone_size: NA
j_call: TRBJ1-2
d_call: NA
v_call: TRBV9
cdr3_aa: CASSSFSGPGPSNYGYTF
cdr3_nt: TGTGCCAGCAGCTCCTTCTCGGGCCCGGGTCCGTCTAACTATGGCTACACCTTC

clone_size: NA
j_call: TRBJ1-2
d_call: NA
v_call: TRBV29-1
cdr3_aa: CSVERLAPGYTF
cdr3_nt: TGCAGCGTTGAAAGGTTGGCGCCTGGCTACACCTTC

clone_size: NA
j_call: TRBJ2-4
d_call: NA
v_call: TRBV7-9
cdr3_aa: CASTGAAAKNIQYF
cdr3_nt: TGTGCCAGCACAGGGGCCGCGGCCAAAAACATTCAGTACTTC

clone_size: NA
j_call: TRBJ1-2
d_call: NA
v_call: TRBV29-1
cdr3_aa: CSVEENSNYGYTF
cdr3_nt: TGCAGCGTTGAAGAGAACAGTAACTATGGCTACACCTTC

clone_size: NA
j_call: TRBJ2-7
d_call: NA
v_call: TRBV5-6
cdr3_aa: CASSLLTEYTYEQYF
cdr3_nt: TGTGCCAGCAGCTTGCTCACGGAATATACCTACGAGCAGTACTTC

clone_size: few
j_call: TRBJ2-1
d_call: TRBD2
v_call: TRBV4-1
cdr3_aa: CASSESGRANEQFF
cdr3_nt: TGCGCCAGCAGCGAGAGCGGGAGGGCCAATGAGCAGTTCTTC

clone_size: few
j_call: TRBJ2-3
d_call: NA
v_call: TRBV4-1
cdr3_aa: CASSQGDGGSTDTQYF
cdr3_nt: TGCGCCAGCAGCCAAGGTGACGGGGGAAGCACAGATACGCAGTATTTT

clone_size: NA
j_call: TRBJ2-7
d_call: TRBD2
v_call: TRBV15
cdr3_aa: CATSRDPAGASYEQYF
cdr3_nt: TGTGCCACCAGCAGAGATCCAGCGGGAGCGTCCTACGAGCAGTACTTC

clone_size: NA
j_call: TRBJ2-5
d_call: TRBD1
v_call: TRBV5-1
cdr3_aa: CASSLAGTGYLQETQYF
cdr3_nt: TGCGCCAGCAGCTTGGCCGGGACAGGATACCTCCAAGAGACCCAGTACTTC

clone_size: NA
j_call: TRBJ2-5
d_call: NA
v_call: TRBV11-2
cdr3_aa: CASTPARNQETQYF
cdr3_nt: TGTGCCAGCACCCCGGCCCGTAACCAAGAGACCCAGTACTTC

clone_size: NA
j_call: TRBJ2-5
d_call: NA
v_call: TRBV9
cdr3_aa: CASSSQQGRAETQYF
cdr3_nt: TGTGCCAGCAGTTCCCAACAGGGTCGTGCAGAGACCCAGTACTTC

clone_size: NA
j_call: TRBJ2-3
d_call: NA
v_call: TRBV16
cdr3_aa: CASSKLSRGDTQYF
cdr3_nt: TGTGCCAGCAGCAAACTTTCTAGGGGAGATACGCAGTATTTT

clone_size: NA
j_call: TRBJ2-1
d_call: NA
v_call: TRBV28
cdr3_aa: CASSSWANEQFF
cdr3_nt: TGTGCCAGCAGCTCATGGGCCAATGAGCAGTTCTTC

clone_size: NA
j_call: TRBJ2-2
d_call: TRBD2
v_call: TRBV7-9
cdr3_aa: CASSPLSGSGELFF
cdr3_nt: TGTGCCAGCAGTCCTCTTAGCGGGTCCGGGGAGCTGTTTTTT